This paragraph covers one TCR beta chain sequence. Sequenced by immunoSEQ multiplex PCR; TCRdb stores in-frame clones only, minus some. The repertoire has about 170,000 clones, 93% of them found once; the top ten carry 4.1%. The data originate from a study of control samples from healthy donors and cancer patients. V shed 5 bases and J shed 1 base, with 5 bases lying between them. Germline loops: CDR1 SNHLY, CDR2 FYNNEI. The CDR3 covers 12 residues. Source material: blood. V gene TRBV2 combines with J gene TRBJ1-1; the D is unclear. This clonotype originated in a woman in her sixties in good health. The CDR3 DNA is TGTGCCAGCAGTCCGACGAACACTGAAGCTTTCTTT. As protein: CASSPTNTEAFF.